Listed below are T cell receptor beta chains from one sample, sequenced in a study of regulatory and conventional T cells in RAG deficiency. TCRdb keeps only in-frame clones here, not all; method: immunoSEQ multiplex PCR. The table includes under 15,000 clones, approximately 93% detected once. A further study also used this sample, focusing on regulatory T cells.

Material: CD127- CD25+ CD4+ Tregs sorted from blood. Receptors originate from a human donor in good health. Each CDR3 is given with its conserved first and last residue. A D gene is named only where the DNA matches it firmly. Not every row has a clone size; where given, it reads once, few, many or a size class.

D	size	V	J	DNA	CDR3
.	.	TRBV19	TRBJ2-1	TGTGCCAGTAGTATTACGACTGCCCTAAGACCCGACAATGAGCAGTTCTTC	CASSITTALRPDNEQFF
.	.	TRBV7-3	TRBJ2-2	TGTGCCAGCAGCCTCAACACCGGGGAGCTGTTTTTT	CASSLNTGELFF
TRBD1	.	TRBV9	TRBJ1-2	TGTGCCAGCAGCCCACAGGGGGGAGTCTATGGCTACACCTTC	CASSPQGGVYGYTF
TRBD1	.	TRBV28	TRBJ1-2	TGTGCCAGCAGTTTAATTCCTGAGGGGACAGCTTATGGCTACACCTTC	CASSLIPEGTAYGYTF
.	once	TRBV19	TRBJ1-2	TGTGCCAGTAGTTACAGGCGAGCTAACTATGGCTACACCTTC	CASSYRRANYGYTF
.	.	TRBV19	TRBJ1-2	TGTGCCAGTAATGTACGGGGAGGCCACTATGGCTACACCTTC	CASNVRGGHYGYTF
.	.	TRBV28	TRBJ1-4	TGTGCCAGCAGTACGCATCTACAGGGTAGAGGGGAAAAACTGTTTTTT	CASSTHLQGRGEKLFF
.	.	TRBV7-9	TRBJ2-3	TGTGCCAGCAGCTTCGGGGATTTCACAGATACGCAGTATTTT	CASSFGDFTDTQYF
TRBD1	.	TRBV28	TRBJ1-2	TGTGCCAGCAGCGGACAGGGAAACTATGGCTACACCTTC	CASSGQGNYGYTF
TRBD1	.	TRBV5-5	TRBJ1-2	TGTGCCAGCAGCTTGGTAGGACAGGGGGACTATGGCTACACCTTC	CASSLVGQGDYGYTF
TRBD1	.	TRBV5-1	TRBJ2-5	TGCGCCAGCAGCTCCGTCGGACAGGGGGGGGAGACCCAGTACTTC	CASSSVGQGGETQYF
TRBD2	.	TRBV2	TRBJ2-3	TGTGCCAGTCGAAAGACGGGGGGAACAGATACGCAGTATTTT	CASRKTGGTDTQYF
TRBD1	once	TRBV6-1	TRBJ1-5	TGTGCCAGAGGACAGGAGGAAAGCAATCAGCCCCAGCATTTT	CARGQEESNQPQHF
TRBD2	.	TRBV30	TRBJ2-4	TGTGCCGGTAGGACTAGCGGGGGCGGGGGCATTCAGTACTTC	CAGRTSGGGGIQYF
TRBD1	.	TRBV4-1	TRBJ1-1	TGCGCCAGCAGCCGACAGGGCTTGAACACTGAAGCTTTCTTT	CASSRQGLNTEAFF
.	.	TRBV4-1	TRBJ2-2	TGCGCCAGCAGCCATCTACGGGACACCGGGGAGCTGTTTTTT	CASSHLRDTGELFF
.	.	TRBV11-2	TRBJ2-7	TGTGCCAGCAGCCCCGACTCTTCGAGGCCTAGCCTACGGTCGTACGAGCAGTACTTC	CASSPDSSRPSLRSYEQYF
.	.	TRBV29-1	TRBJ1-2	TGCAGCGTTGAATTCCGGGGGGGGGCTAACTATGGCTACACCTTC	CSVEFRGGANYGYTF
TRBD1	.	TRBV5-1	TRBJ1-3	TGCGCCAGCAGCCCACAGGGGGCTGGAAACACCATATATTTT	CASSPQGAGNTIYF
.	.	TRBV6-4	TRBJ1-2	TGTGCCAGCAATTCTGGGGCCCCTGGCTACACCTTC	CASNSGAPGYTF
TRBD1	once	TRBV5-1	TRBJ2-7	TGCGCCAGCAGCCTTAGGGACAGCTACTACGAGCAGTACTTC	CASSLRDSYYEQYF
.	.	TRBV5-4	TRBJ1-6	TGTGCCAGCAGCTTTTCCAGGGGTTCACCCCTCCACTTT	CASSFSRGSPLHF
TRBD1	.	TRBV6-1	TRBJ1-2	TGTGCCAGCACCCGAGGATCAGGGGGCGATGGCTACACCTTC	CASTRGSGGDGYTF
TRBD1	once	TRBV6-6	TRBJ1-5	TGTGCCACCCTTCCGGGACAGGGGGCAAGCAATCAGCCCCAGCATTTT	CATLPGQGASNQPQHF
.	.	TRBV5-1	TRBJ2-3	TGCGCCAGCAGCTGGGGGCGCACAGATACGCAGTATTTT	CASSWGRTDTQYF
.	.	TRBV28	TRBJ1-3	TGTGCCAGCAGTTTAGCAGGGCTGTTGGGAAACACCATATATTTT	CASSLAGLLGNTIYF
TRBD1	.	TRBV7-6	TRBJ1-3	TGTGCCAGCAGCTCAGGGGGGATAGGCGGAAACACCATATATTTT	CASSSGGIGGNTIYF
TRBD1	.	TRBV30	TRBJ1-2	TGTGCCTGGAGTGTATTGAACAGGGGGGGAGCCAACTATGGCTACACCTTC	CAWSVLNRGGANYGYTF
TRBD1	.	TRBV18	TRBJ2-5	TGTGCCAGCTCAGGGCAGGGGGCTGAGGCCCAGTACTTC	CASSGQGAEAQYF
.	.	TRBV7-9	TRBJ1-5	TGTGCCAGCAGCTTAGCGACTCCCTCCCGCAATCAGCCCCAGCATTTT	CASSLATPSRNQPQHF
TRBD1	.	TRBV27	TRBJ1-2	TGTGCCAGCAGTTCCCCAGGCAGGGGGCACGGCTACACCTTC	CASSSPGRGHGYTF